The source of this TCR beta chain is a study of blood T cell repertoires in COVID-19 (dated by TCRdb to 2020 to 2022). As for the study more broadly: Samples from collaborators originated in the United States, Italy and Spain and spanned both the acute and convalescent phases of COVID-19. The material from the prospective study consisted of cDNA or gDNA derived from T cells, B-cell-depleted T cells, or PBMCs. The repertoires were released in a freely available public database meant as a resource for research on the immune response to SARS-CoV-2. A de-identified subject ID, COVID-19 status, age in years and sex were almost always included in the sample metadata. Where HLA class I and class II types were available, the types were taken from metadata supplied by the sample provider, not from assay-based typing. Deeply sampled blood TCRbeta repertoires from subjects exposed to, actively infected with, or recovered from COVID-19 were included in the dataset. Samples came from the ongoing ImmuneRACE study (first 160 participants) plus 1,254 subjects from 6 global collaborators.

Taken from the germline V gene, the CDR1 and CDR2 loops are SGHVS and FQNEAQ. The CDR3 runs 15 amino acids, cysteine and phenylalanine included. The entry retains the CDR3 DNA only, 45 bases that are in frame from base 1. Unmatched junction bases come to 9, with V trimmed by 6 bases and J by 7 bases. Whole blood was collected in K2EDTA tubes by collaborating institutions according to the institutions' own protocols. For TCRbeta analysis, collaborators shipped samples as frozen whole blood, isolated PBMCs, or DNA extracted from either of those sample types. Study-wide conclusions, independent of this receptor: How much clinical and demographic metadata was included differed by source and by participant, and the metadata was provided uncurated.

As regards this clone: Its antigen specificity is not known. No base-level quality is on record; no much larger clone is a single base apart.

TCRbeta CDR3 regions were amplified from genomic DNA by means of the immunoSEQ Assay, a bias-controlled multiplex PCR. The authors' analysis ran thus. Within the assay, amplification of reference gene primers was used to estimate how many nucleated cells each sample contained. To quantify the absolute abundance of each unique TCRbeta CDR3 rearrangement, sequence reads were collapsed and filtered. For each sample, productive Simpson clonality was calculated by taking the square root of Simpson's diversity index across productive rearrangements. The source is immuneACCESS, and TCRdb retained only in-frame sequences with V and J called. Part of the clones is not carried over; for the studies checked, unresolved V genes explain less than half of this, and the remainder is unexplained. The DNA gave D and trimming, while V, J and clone size come from that table. The sample contains a few hundred thousand clones, roughly 80% of them found a single time. Jointly, the top ten make up 3.4% of the sample.

The sequence derives from a woman younger than 35 with acute or convalescent COVID-19. The chain uses TRBV7-8 and TRBJ1-6, with TRBD1 identical over 7 junction bases. Sequenced material: peripheral blood. The DNA sequence reads TGTGCCAGCAGGACGCAGGGACAGCAAAATTCACCCCTCCACTTT. It translates as CASRTQGQQNSPLHF.